This T cell receptor (beta chain) appears in the sequencing data of a study of blood T cells in healthy people across ages. The sample holds many counts of this clonotype. Next came a second PCR, run for about 7 to 11 cycles, which used a sample-barcoded 5' primer along with a J-beta primer mix. In TCRdb, the 5' RACE reads were re-called with MiXCR into one record per CDR3 protein. The sample records more than 900,000 distinct CDR3 sequences, about 27% being singletons. These same records also appear under a second study, on T cells of mothers and their children. That publication notes: Using the M1S primer, the second PCR added sample barcodes along with 2-4 random nucleotides.

Sequenced: blood. The clonotype originates from a middle-aged woman in good health.

As DNA, the CDR3 is TGTGCCAGCAGCTTAGGGTCTTGGGGGGTGTCGACCTACGAGCAGTACTTC. Translation gives CASSLGSWGVSTYEQYF. The gene calls are TRBV11-2 and TRBJ2-7; weak D call: TRBD2 (6 bases). Germline CDR1 is SGHAT and CDR2 is FQNNGV. The CDR3 has 17 amino acids. The ends were cut back, 1 base at V and 2 bases at J, with 18 bases in the middle.